These 17 T cell receptor beta chains share one sample of origin, sequenced in a study of radiation and T cells in renal cell carcinoma. This sample's time point: blood 4 weeks post-SBRT, at nephrectomy. Specified treatment: 15 Gy SBRT to primary tumor, nephrectomy 4 weeks later. TCRdb's copy holds only in-frame clones and misses some; the assay was immunoSEQ multiplex PCR. This sample yields 80,000 or so clones, of which roughly 87% are seen a single time; roughly 6% belongs to the top ten. The material was blood, obtained from a patient whose treatment included radiotherapy and nephrectomy. These receptors were taken from a woman between 70 and 85 years old with renal cell carcinoma.

Of note for this clone: One end of the junction does not line up with germline, which may come from a read error. The chain joins TRBV5-1 to TRBJ1-2, with 7 bases that match TRBD1. This CDR3 is built from 14 residues. The germline CDR1 and CDR2 sequences are SGHRS and YFSETQ. CDR3 region: CASRLGGQNYGYTF. The CDR3 DNA sequence: TGCGCCAGCAGGTTGGGGGGACAGAACTATGGCTACACCTTC.

The rearrangement joins TRBV6-6 to TRBJ1-2, with D maybe TRBD1 (6 bases). The length of the CDR3 is 13 residues. Trimming took 2 bases from V and 8 from J, leaving 12 bases between them. Germline V CDR1 and CDR2: MNHNY, SVGAGI (reference sequence). DNA for the CDR3: TGTGCCAGCAGTTACGAGGACAGTAAAGGCTACACCTTC. Encoded protein: CASSYEDSKGYTF.

CDR3 protein: CASSGSSGGRPTGELFF. Written as DNA, the CDR3 is TGTGCCAGCAGCGGGTCTAGCGGGGGCCGACCCACCGGGGAGCTGTTTTTT. V and J are TRBV11-2 and TRBJ2-2, with 10 positions matching TRBD2. The V gene's germline CDR1 is SGHAT and CDR2 FQNNGV. CDR3 length equals 17 residues. V lost 5 bases, J lost 4 bases, and 10 bases stayed unmatched.

CDR3: CASSYSGRQRSYEQYF. CDR3 in DNA: TGTGCCAGCAGTTACTCGGGGCGACAGAGGAGCTACGAGCAGTACTTC. The V and J genes are TRBV6-6 and TRBJ2-7, with D maybe TRBD1 (5 bases). The CDR3 has 16 residues. Germline lookup yields CDR1 MNHNY and CDR2 SVGAGI (reference sequence). Trimming removed 0 bases from V and 3 bases from J, with 15 bases in between.

This chain links TRBV27 with TRBJ1-1, with 9 positions matching TRBD1. CDR1 MNHEY and CDR2 SMNVEV come from the germline V gene (reference sequence). The junction had 4 bases not matched to a gene; V was cut back by 2 bases and J by 6 bases. The CDR3 loop spans 14 amino acids. The CDR3 bases are TGTGCCAGCAGTTTAGGGGACAGGGTTTCTGAAGCTTTCTTT. The encoded protein is CASSLGDRVSEAFF.

This rearrangement joins TRBV9 to TRBJ1-1; D may be TRBD1 (5 bases). V was pared by 2 bases and J by 3 bases, with 11 bases between. In germline, CDR1 is SGDLS, CDR2 YYNGEE. The CDR3 consists of 14 residues. CDR3 DNA: TGTGCCAGCAGCGTCAGGGCGGCGGACACTGAAGCTTTCTTT. This gives the protein CASSVRAADTEAFF. The variable domain in full, completed from reference TRBV9 and TRBJ1-1, reads DSGVTQTPKHLITATGQRVTLRCSPRSGDLSVYWYQQSLDQGLQFLIQYYNGEERAKGNILERFSAQQFPDLHSELNLSSLELGDSALYFCASSVRAADTEAFFGQGTRLTVV.

This chain joins TRBV7-3 and TRBJ2-7; D tentatively reads TRBD1 or TRBD2 (5 bases each). This CDR3 comprises 15 residues. Looked up from germline, CDR1 is SGHTA and CDR2 is FQGTGA. V was pared by 4 bases and J by 2 bases, with 15 bases between. CDR3 bases: TGTGCCAGCAGCTCTCGGACGGGGCCCACCTACGAGCAGTACTTC. It yields the protein CASSSRTGPTYEQYF.

The V gene is TRBV5-1, the J gene TRBJ2-3; 7 bases line up with TRBD2. This CDR3 comprises 17 residues. The V and J ends lost 4 bases and 1 base, in that order; junction bases with no gene match: 12. CDR1 and CDR2 from the germline V gene are SGHRS and YFSETQ. CDR3 sequence reads: CASSPIQTSAGTDTQYF. The CDR3 DNA is TGCGCCAGCAGCCCCATACAAACTAGCGCGGGCACAGATACGCAGTATTTT.

This chain joins TRBV5-8 and TRBJ1-3, with D maybe TRBD1 (5 bases). The V gene lost 4 bases and the J gene lost 0 bases, with 11 bases spanning the gap. The CDR3 spans 15 residues. Germline CDR1 is SGHTS and CDR2 is YDEGEE. CDR3 bases: TGTGCCAGCAGCCCCGGGAGGGGCTCTGGAAACACCATATATTTT. It is translated as CASSPGRGSGNTIYF.

The chain joins TRBV28 to TRBJ1-6, with 9 bases fitting TRBD1. CDR3 length: 16 amino acids. J gave up 10 bases and V 5 bases, and 12 bases lay outside the gene matches. Germline lookup yields CDR1 MDHEN and CDR2 SYDVKM. The chain's CDR3 is CASSPSLGTGSSPLHF. As DNA, the CDR3 is TGTGCCAGCAGTCCGTCGTTGGGGACAGGGAGCTCACCCCTCCACTTT.

This clone was seen just once. This chain joins TRBV19 and TRBJ1-6; TRBD1 agrees at 8 bases. Germline loops: CDR1 LNHDA, CDR2 SQIVND (reference sequence). This CDR3 has 15 amino acids. V shed 3 bases, J shed 8 bases, and the junction held 6 bases outside the gene matches. For the CDR3, the DNA is TGTGCCAGTAGTATTACGGGACAGGAGGATTCACCCCTCCACTTT. Encoded protein: CASSITGQEDSPLHF. The complete variable domain, with remaining parts taken from reference TRBV19 and TRBJ1-6, reads DGGITQSPKYLFRKEGQNVTLSCEQNLNHDAMYWYRQDPGQGLRLIYYSQIVNDFQKGDIAEGYSVSREKKESFPLTVTSAQKNPTAFYLCASSITGQEDSPLHFGNGTRLTVT.

The chain carries TRBV7-3 and TRBJ1-3, with 9 bases that match TRBD1. The germline V gene encodes CDR1 SGHTA and CDR2 FQGTGA. V was clipped by 1 base and J by 2 bases; unmatched bases: 3. This CDR3 region has 16 residues. CDR3 residues: CASSLRTGGTGNTIYF. CDR3 bases: TGTGCCAGCAGCTTAAGAACAGGGGGCACTGGAAACACCATATATTTT.

This sequence joins TRBV9 and TRBJ2-7; 7 bases align to TRBD1. V was clipped by 3 bases and J by 2 bases; unmatched bases: 8. Germline V CDR1 and CDR2: SGDLS, YYNGEE. The length of the CDR3 is 15 residues. The CDR3 loop reads CASSDGQERTYEQYF. The CDR3 bases are TGTGCCAGCAGCGACGGACAGGAGCGTACCTACGAGCAGTACTTC.

This sequence joins TRBV5-1 and TRBJ2-3; possible D gene TRBD2, 7 bases. CDR1 is SGHRS and CDR2 is YFSETQ in the germline V gene. The CDR3 sequence is 16 residues long. The germline V and J ends were trimmed by 2 bases and 6 bases, with 19 bases remaining between them. The CDR3 loop is CASSLGGAGGVDTQYF. For the CDR3, the DNA is TGCGCCAGCAGCTTAGGGGGGGCCGGGGGAGTTGATACGCAGTATTTT.

The CDR3 spells CASSLVGRGEAFF. In DNA, the CDR3 is TGTGCCAGCAGCTTAGTCGGTAGGGGTGAAGCTTTCTTT. The chain has TRBV7-2 and TRBJ1-1; maybe TRBD1 (5 bases). The CDR3 runs 13 residues. Trimming shortened V by 1 base and J by 7 bases, and 10 bases separated the two germline ends. CDR1 is SGHTA, CDR2 FQGNSA, per germline.

This chain joins TRBV15 and TRBJ1-1; D is unresolved. CDR1 LNHNV and CDR2 YYDKDF come from the germline V gene (reference sequence). The CDR3 totals 14 residues. V was pared by 1 base and J by 1 base, with 7 bases between. The CDR3 loop reads CATSRAGGNTEAFF. For the CDR3, the DNA is TGTGCCACCAGCAGAGCGGGAGGGAACACTGAAGCTTTCTTT.

The rearrangement joins TRBV29-1 to TRBJ2-6, with unresolved D. Germline lookup yields CDR1 SQVTM and CDR2 ANQGSEA. V was cut by 5 bases and J by 5 bases, with 13 bases left in between. The CDR3 extends over 14 amino acids. The DNA for the CDR3 is TGCAGCGTTAAATCCCCAGCAAGGGCCAACGTCCTGACTTTC. This translates into CSVKSPARANVLTF.